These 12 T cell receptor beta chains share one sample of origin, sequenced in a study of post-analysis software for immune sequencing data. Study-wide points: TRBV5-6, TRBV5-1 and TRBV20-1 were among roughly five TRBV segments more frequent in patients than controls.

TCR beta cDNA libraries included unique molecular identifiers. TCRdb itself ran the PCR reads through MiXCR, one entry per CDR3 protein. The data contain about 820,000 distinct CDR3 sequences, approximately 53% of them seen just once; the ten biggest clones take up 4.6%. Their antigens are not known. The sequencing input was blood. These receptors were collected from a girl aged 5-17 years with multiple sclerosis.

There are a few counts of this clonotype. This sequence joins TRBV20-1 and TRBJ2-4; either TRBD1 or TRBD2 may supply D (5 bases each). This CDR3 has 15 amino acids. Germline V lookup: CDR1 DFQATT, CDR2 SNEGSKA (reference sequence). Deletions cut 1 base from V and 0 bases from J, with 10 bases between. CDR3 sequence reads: CSARVGGLAKNIQYF. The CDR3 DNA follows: TGCAGTGCTAGAGTTGGGGGTCTAGCCAAAAACATTCAGTACTTC.

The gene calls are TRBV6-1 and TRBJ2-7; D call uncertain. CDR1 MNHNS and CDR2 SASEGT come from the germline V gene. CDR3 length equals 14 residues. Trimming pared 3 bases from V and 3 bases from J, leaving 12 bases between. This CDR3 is CASSDSFTGYEQYF. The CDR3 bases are TGTGCCAGCAGTGACAGCTTTACGGGCTACGAGCAGTACTTC.

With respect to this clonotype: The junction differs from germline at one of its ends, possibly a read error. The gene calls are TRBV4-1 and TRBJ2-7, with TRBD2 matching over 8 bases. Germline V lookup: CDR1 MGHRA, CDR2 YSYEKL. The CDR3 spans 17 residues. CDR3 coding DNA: TGCGCCAGCAGCCAAGGAGTGGCGGGGGGCCCTCCCTACGTGCAGTACTTC. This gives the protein CASSQGVAGGPPYVQYF.

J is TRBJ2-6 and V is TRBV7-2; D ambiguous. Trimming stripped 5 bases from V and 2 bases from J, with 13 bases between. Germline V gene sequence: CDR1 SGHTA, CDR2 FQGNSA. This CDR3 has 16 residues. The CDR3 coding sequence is TGTGCCAGCAGCCCTACCTCGGGTACTGGGGCCAACGTCCTGACTTTC. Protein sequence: CASSPTSGTGANVLTF.

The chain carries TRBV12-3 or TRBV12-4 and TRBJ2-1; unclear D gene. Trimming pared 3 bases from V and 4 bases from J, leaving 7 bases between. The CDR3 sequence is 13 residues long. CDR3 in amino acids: CASSFHGYNEQFF. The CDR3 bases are TGTGCCAGCAGTTTTCATGGGTACAATGAGCAGTTCTTC.

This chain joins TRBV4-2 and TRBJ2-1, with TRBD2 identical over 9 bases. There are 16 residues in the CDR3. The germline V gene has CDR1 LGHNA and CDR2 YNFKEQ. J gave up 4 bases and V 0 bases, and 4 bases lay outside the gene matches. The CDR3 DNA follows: TGTGCCAGCAGCCAAGAAGCGGGAGGCAAGTACAATGAGCAGTTCTTC. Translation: CASSQEAGGKYNEQFF.

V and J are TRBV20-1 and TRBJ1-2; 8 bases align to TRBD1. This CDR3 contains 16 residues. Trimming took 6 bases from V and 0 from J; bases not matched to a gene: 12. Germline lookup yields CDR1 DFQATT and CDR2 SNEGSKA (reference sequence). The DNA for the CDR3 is TGCAGTGCCCCCCGGGGACAGGCGAAAGCTAACTATGGCTACACCTTC. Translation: CSAPRGQAKANYGYTF.

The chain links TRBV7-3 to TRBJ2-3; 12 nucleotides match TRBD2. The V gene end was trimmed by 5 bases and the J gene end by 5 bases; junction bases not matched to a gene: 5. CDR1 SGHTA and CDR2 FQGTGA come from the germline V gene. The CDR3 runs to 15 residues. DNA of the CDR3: TGTGCCAGCAGCCCGACTAGCGGGAGACAAGATACGCAGTATTTT. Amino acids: CASSPTSGRQDTQYF.

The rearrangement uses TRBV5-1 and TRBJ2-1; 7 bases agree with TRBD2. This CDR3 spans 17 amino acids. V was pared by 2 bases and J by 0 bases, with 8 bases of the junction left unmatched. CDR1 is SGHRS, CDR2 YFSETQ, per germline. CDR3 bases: TGCGCCAGCAGCTTCTCCCCTAGCGGAAGCTCCTACAATGAGCAGTTCTTC. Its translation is CASSFSPSGSSYNEQFF.

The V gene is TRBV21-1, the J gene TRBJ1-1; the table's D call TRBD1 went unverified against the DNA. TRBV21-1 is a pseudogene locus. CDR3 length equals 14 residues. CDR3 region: CASEPGQLNTEAFF. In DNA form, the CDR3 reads TGTGCCAGCGAACCGGGACAACTGAACACTGAAGCTTTCTTT.

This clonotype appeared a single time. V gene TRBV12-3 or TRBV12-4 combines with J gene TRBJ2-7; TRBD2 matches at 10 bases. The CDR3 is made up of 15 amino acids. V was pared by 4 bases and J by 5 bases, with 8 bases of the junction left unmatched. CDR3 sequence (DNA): TGTGCCAGCAGTTCGCGTAGCGGGAGGAAGAACGAGCAGTACTTC. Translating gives CASSSRSGRKNEQYF.

The CDR3 loop is CATRTGTNTEAFF. In DNA form, the CDR3 reads TGTGCCACCAGGACAGGGACGAACACTGAAGCTTTCTTT. The chain links TRBV24-1 to TRBJ1-1; 7 bases line up with TRBD1. The CDR3 is 13 residues long. The trim removed 7 bases at V and 1 base at J, leaving 2 bases unmatched. Germline CDR1 reads KGHDR; CDR2 reads SFDVKD.